This T cell receptor (beta chain) stems from a study of blood T cell repertoires in COVID-19. The data were produced by immunoSEQ multiplex PCR, yet TCRdb's version contains in-frame clones alone and is incomplete. The sample holds roughly 28,000 clones, about 85% seen once. V was pared by 0 bases and J by 0 bases, with 9 bases between. Germline V gene lookup returns CDR1 MGHRA and CDR2 YSYEKL. CDR3 length: 15 residues. Input material: peripheral blood. This chain connects TRBV4-1 to TRBJ2-7; D is possibly TRBD1 (5 bases). This sequence originates from a man in his 70s with acute or convalescent COVID-19. The CDR3 loop reads CASSQERQPSYEQYF. The CDR3, as DNA: TGCGCCAGCAGCCAAGAAAGACAGCCCTCCTACGAGCAGTACTTC.